Here is one TCR beta chain with its context. Antigen unknown. These data belong to a study of cytomegalovirus exposure and HLA in healthy donors. Study-level results: Most TCR sequences were rare, but some public TCRs occurred in many donors. Among the CMV-associated chains, a few were confirmed in vitro as specific for CMV antigens.

TCRdb's copy holds only in-frame clones and misses some; the assay was immunoSEQ multiplex PCR. The sample has around 52,000 clones; just over 90% are singletons. With 3 bases clipped from V and 5 bases from J, the junction kept 1 base outside the gene matches. The length of the CDR3 is 12 residues. CDR1 and CDR2 (germline): SGHKS, YYEKEE (reference sequence). The V gene is TRBV5-5, the J gene TRBJ1-2, with 7 bases identical to TRBD1. The sequence derives from a woman between 18 and 29 years old in good health and CMV-seronegative. Sequencing was carried out using PBMCs. In DNA, the CDR3 is TGTGCCAGCAGCTGGACAGGTTATGGCTACACCTTC. Translated: CASSWTGYGYTF.